This entry features one TCR beta chain sequence. The germline V gene has CDR1 MDHEN and CDR2 SYDVKM. CDR3 length: 12 residues. Trimming removed 5 bases at V and 7 bases at J, with 11 bases between. The data derive from a study of blood T cell repertoires in COVID-19. Background on the study: From the United States, Italy and Spain came samples of acute and convalescent COVID-19. Sources were T cells, B-cell-depleted T cells, or PBMCs; the material itself was cDNA or gDNA.

In the original workflow: Amplification with reference gene primers provided the estimates of nucleated cell counts. Libraries were prepared by immunoSEQ multiplex PCR; TCRdb keeps only in-frame clonotypes and omits some of them. V and J calls plus clone size are reproduced from that table; the DNA served to infer D and trimming. Seen here are under 85,000 clones, approximately 91% observed once, and the top ten hold 7% to 8%. The sequenced sample was peripheral blood. The source of this sequence is a man between 65 and 79 years old with acute or convalescent COVID-19. The rearrangement links TRBV28 to TRBJ1-1; the D is unclear. The CDR3 DNA reads TGTGCCAGCAGTAAAAGACAACTTGAAGCTTTCTTT. As protein: CASSKRQLEAFF.